This T cell receptor (beta chain) was captured in a study of CD8 T cells in Susac syndrome. TCR beta sequencing covered blood CD8+ and CD4+ T cells. In the multiple sclerosis control group, patients were treatment-naive and had stable or active relapsing-remitting disease. Of note for this clonotype: Its antigen remains unknown.

Study-wide results and caveats: The study's TCR sequencing and HLA analysis drew on a certain number of individuals. That number was acknowledged as relatively small.

The RNA input was roughly 0.5 to 1 ug, and it was reverse transcribed with random hexamers. Amplification of TCR beta CDR3 was carried out by immunoSEQ multiplex PCR, which covered 54 Vbeta and 13 Jbeta segments. Via MiXCR, TCRdb re-called the immunoSEQ multiplex PCR reads, giving one row per CDR3 protein. The repertoire holds fewer than 150,000 distinct CDR3 sequences, with about 90% as singletons. The ends were cut back, 1 base at V and 5 bases at J, with 9 bases in the middle. In germline, CDR1 is SEHNR, CDR2 FQNEAQ (reference sequence). The CDR3 has 15 amino acids. The specimen was CD8+ T cells from PBMCs. The source is a human donor with multiple sclerosis. This chain joins TRBV7-9 and TRBJ1-6; D remains unclear. CDR3 in DNA: TGTGCCAGCAGCTTAGAGTTGAGTGATAATTCACCCCTCCACTTT. As protein: CASSLELSDNSPLHF.